This T cell receptor beta chain was identified in a study of blood T cell repertoires in COVID-19. Study in general: COVID-19 samples collected from the United States, Italy and Spain covered acute and convalescent phases. In each case, the material was cDNA or gDNA derived from T cells, B-cell-depleted T cells, or PBMCs.

Here immunoSEQ multiplex PCR was the method, and the copy in TCRdb shows in-frame clones only, minus some. The data show some 300,000 clones, around 84% seen once. The J segment lost 5 bases and the V segment lost 5 bases, leaving 4 bases of the junction unmatched. Germline V gives CDR1 SGHTA, CDR2 FQGTGA. This CDR3 is built from 15 residues. The genes are TRBV7-3 and TRBJ2-2; the match to TRBD1 covers 11 bases. The specimen sequenced was peripheral blood. The source of this sequence is a man aged 70 or older with acute or convalescent COVID-19. CDR3 region: CASSRDRGFTGELFF. The CDR3, as DNA: TGTGCCAGCAGCCGGGACAGGGGGTTTACCGGGGAGCTGTTTTTT. The variable domain in full, completed from reference TRBV7-3 and TRBJ2-2, reads GAGVSQTPSNKVTEKGKYVELRCDPISGHTALYWYRQSLGQGPEFLIYFQGTGAADDSGLPNDRFFAVRPEGSVSTLKIQRTERGDSAVYLCASSRDRGFTGELFFGEGSRLTVL.